The 19 T cell receptor beta chains presented below share a single source sample, sequenced in a study of cytomegalovirus exposure and HLA in healthy donors (dated by TCRdb to about 2017). The protocol used for the library was the immunoSEQ multiplex PCR assay. A mixture of 60 forward primers for TCR Vbeta segments and 13 reverse primers for TCR Jbeta segments was used in the multiplex PCR. TCRdb's version of the immuneACCESS table is confined to in-frame rearrangements and falls short of the full clone set. An unresolved V gene accounts for under half of the shortfall where checked; the remainder is of unknown origin. In all, the sample holds 84,000 or so clones, and around 80% of those were seen once. Of the sample, under 15% falls within the top ten clones. Sequencing was performed on PBMCs. The receptors derive from a human donor in good health.

The V gene is TRBV6-6, the J gene TRBJ2-3; weak D call: TRBD2 (6 bases). V lost 5 bases and J lost 3, with 12 bases in between. The CDR3 is 14 residues long. CDR1 is MNHNY, CDR2 SVGAGI, per germline (reference sequence). The CDR3 protein is CASSRKLATDTQYF. The CDR3 DNA reads TGTGCCAGCAGTCGTAAACTAGCAACAGATACGCAGTATTTT.

As to this clone: Germline is not matched at one junction end, which may reflect a read error. J is TRBJ1-2 and V is TRBV28; no reliable D call. This CDR3 has 12 residues. Germline lookup yields CDR1 MDHEN and CDR2 SYDVKM. The CDR3 loop reads CASRPGGYGYPF. The CDR3 region has the DNA TGTGCCAGCAGGCCAGGAGGCTATGGCTACCCCTTC.

V is TRBV7-8 and J is TRBJ2-5, with TRBD2 as a possible D gene (5 bases). The CDR3 loop spans 15 amino acids. Germline V gives CDR1 SGHVS, CDR2 FQNEAQ. V lost 5 bases and J lost 2, with 15 bases in between. For the CDR3, the DNA is TGTGCCAGCAGCGTAAATGAGGGATTACAAGAGACCCAGTACTTC. Translated: CASSVNEGLQETQYF.

V and J are TRBV2 and TRBJ1-2; 7 bases fit TRBD1. V dropped 8 bases and J dropped 3; count of bases not matched to a gene: 15. Germline-derived CDR1 and CDR2 are SNHLY and FYNNEI. The length of the CDR3 is 16 residues. The CDR3 nucleotides read TGTGCCAGCGGGGGTCCGGGGACAGCGCTCTACTATGGCTACACCTTC. This sequence encodes CASGGPGTALYYGYTF.

This clone appeared a few times. The chain uses TRBV15 and TRBJ2-1; the D gene is possibly TRBD1 (5 bases). This CDR3 has 13 residues. V gave up 6 bases and J gave up 4 bases, with 10 bases separating them. The germline V gene encodes CDR1 LNHNV and CDR2 YYDKDF (reference sequence). Here the CDR3 DNA reads TGTGCCACCAGTTACAGGTCTTACAATGAGCAGTTCTTC. Residues: CATSYRSYNEQFF.

The gene calls are TRBV7-8 and TRBJ1-2; no reliable D call. The CDR3 has 14 residues. In germline, CDR1 is SGHVS, CDR2 FQNEAQ. V lost 0 bases and J lost 6, with 11 bases in between. The CDR3 nucleotides read TGTGCCAGCAGCTTAGCCCCCGAGGGAAATGGCTACACCTTC. Translated: CASSLAPEGNGYTF.

The genes are TRBV5-1 and TRBJ1-1; 8 bases fit TRBD1. The CDR3 loop spans 17 amino acids. The germline V gene encodes CDR1 SGHRS and CDR2 YFSETQ. Trimming cost V 5 bases and J 0 bases; bases outside gene matches: 12. Here the CDR3 DNA reads TGCGCCAGCAGGACAGGGGTGGGACATCAAATGAACACTGAAGCTTTCTTT. It specifies CASRTGVGHQMNTEAFF.

This clone was recorded only once. The gene calls are TRBV27 and TRBJ1-5; D is uncertain. The CDR3 extends over 14 amino acids. V was cut by 2 bases and J by 6 bases, with 11 bases left in between. Germline CDR1 and CDR2: MNHEY and SMNVEV (reference sequence). The CDR3 nucleotides read TGTGCCAGCAGTTTAGGAGGCGGTTTTCAGCCCCAGCATTTT. Translated, it gives CASSLGGGFQPQHF.

This chain joins TRBV30 and TRBJ1-1; D is possibly TRBD1 (5 bases). CDR1 is GTSNPN and CDR2 is SVGIG in the germline V gene (reference sequence). V was shortened by 1 base and J by 2 bases, with 11 bases between the two germline ends. CDR3 length equals 14 residues. The CDR3, as DNA: TGTGCCTGGAGTGGGGGACTGGAAAACACTGAAGCTTTCTTT. This codes for CAWSGGLENTEAFF.

The rearrangement joins TRBV29-1 to TRBJ1-2; D might be TRBD1 (6 bases). The germline V and J ends were trimmed by 2 bases and 2 bases, with 12 bases remaining between them. Per germline, CDR1 SQVTM and CDR2 ANQGSEA. This CDR3 has 14 residues. Written as DNA, the CDR3 is TGCAGCGTTGAACTCGGGGGGCGCAACTATGGCTACACCTTC. It encodes CSVELGGRNYGYTF.

This clone was counted once. The CDR3 region is CASSHHRAVLSVQFF. CDR3 bases: TGCGCCAGCAGCCACCACAGGGCGGTGTTATCCGTTCAGTTCTTC. The chain employs TRBV4-1 and TRBJ2-1; tentatively, D is TRBD1 (6 bases). Germline V gene sequence: CDR1 MGHRA, CDR2 YSYEKL. V was shortened by 3 bases and J by 13 bases, with 22 bases between the two germline ends. This CDR3 is built from 15 residues.

The V and J genes are TRBV18 and TRBJ1-4; D not resolved. V lost 3 bases and J 6 bases, leaving 11 bases between the germline ends. The germline V gene encodes CDR1 KGHSH and CDR2 LQKENI. This CDR3 is 14 amino acids long. The CDR3 DNA reads as TGTGCCAGCTCACCGACTGGAGCCTATGAAAAACTGTTTTTT. As protein: CASSPTGAYEKLFF.

The chain combines TRBV6-5 with TRBJ2-1; perhaps TRBD1 as D (6 bases). V was cut by 5 bases and J by 6 bases, with 14 bases left in between. Germline CDR1 MNHEY, CDR2 SVGAGI. The CDR3 extends over 14 amino acids. DNA of the CDR3: TGTGCCAGCAGTACTGGGGGCTCGGCCAATGAGCAGTTCTTC. It encodes CASSTGGSANEQFF.

This chain links TRBV5-1 with TRBJ2-7, with 9 nucleotides matching TRBD2. This CDR3 has 15 amino acids. V dropped 0 bases and J dropped 6; count of bases not matched to a gene: 7. Germline-derived CDR1 and CDR2 are SGHRS and YFSETQ. CDR3 amino acids: CASSLAAAGGFEQYF. The CDR3 bases are TGCGCCAGCAGCTTGGCCGCAGCGGGGGGCTTCGAGCAGTACTTC.

The genes are TRBV27 and TRBJ1-2; tentative D call: TRBD1 (5 bases). The V gene lost 3 bases and the J gene lost 4 bases, with 12 bases spanning the gap. Looked up from germline, CDR1 is MNHEY and CDR2 is SMNVEV (reference sequence). CDR3 length: 14 amino acids. The CDR3 spells CASSFQGGSYGYTF. The CDR3 nucleotides read TGTGCCAGCAGTTTCCAGGGAGGGAGCTATGGCTACACCTTC.

V gene TRBV6-5 combines with J gene TRBJ1-5; 11 bases fit TRBD1. Germline V lookup: CDR1 MNHEY, CDR2 SVGAGI. The CDR3 totals 15 residues. With 2 bases clipped from V and 9 bases from J, the junction kept 6 bases outside the gene matches. CDR3 nucleotides: TGTGCCAGCAGTTACGGAGGACAGGGGGCCGGGCCCCAGCATTTT. Its translation is CASSYGGQGAGPQHF.

This clone was seen only a few times. This rearrangement joins TRBV5-1 to TRBJ2-3, with TRBD2 matching over 8 bases. The CDR3 consists of 16 residues. The J segment lost 7 bases and the V segment lost 0 bases, leaving 10 bases of the junction unmatched. Germline V gives CDR1 SGHRS, CDR2 YFSETQ. DNA of the CDR3: TGCGCCAGCAGCTTGGCCAGCCGGGGGGGCACTTATACGCAGTATTTT. Residues: CASSLASRGGTYTQYF.

V and J are TRBV10-3 and TRBJ2-3, with 14 bases fitting TRBD2. The V and J ends lost 2 bases and 2 bases, in that order; junction bases with no gene match: 3. Germline V gene sequence: CDR1 ENHRY, CDR2 SYGVKD. This CDR3 region has 17 residues. The CDR3 coding sequence is TGTGCCATCAGTGAGGGACTAGCGGGGGGTTCCACAGATACGCAGTATTTT. This codes for CAISEGLAGGSTDTQYF.

The chain has TRBV7-2 and TRBJ2-2; 9 bases map to TRBD2. The ends lost 10 bases at V and 2 bases at J; junction bases unmatched: 2. The CDR3 is 13 residues long. Germline V lookup: CDR1 SGHTA, CDR2 FQGNSA. CDR3 loop: CAIAGENTGELFF. In DNA, the CDR3 is TGTGCCATAGCGGGGGAAAACACCGGGGAGCTGTTTTTT. The entire variable domain, with the rest obtained from reference TRBV7-2 and TRBJ2-2, is as follows: GAGVSQSPSNKVTEKGKDVELRCDPISGHTALYWYRQSLGQGLEFLIYFQGNSAPDKSGLPSDRFSAERTGGSVSTLTIQRTQQEDSAVYLCAIAGENTGELFFGEGSRLTVL.